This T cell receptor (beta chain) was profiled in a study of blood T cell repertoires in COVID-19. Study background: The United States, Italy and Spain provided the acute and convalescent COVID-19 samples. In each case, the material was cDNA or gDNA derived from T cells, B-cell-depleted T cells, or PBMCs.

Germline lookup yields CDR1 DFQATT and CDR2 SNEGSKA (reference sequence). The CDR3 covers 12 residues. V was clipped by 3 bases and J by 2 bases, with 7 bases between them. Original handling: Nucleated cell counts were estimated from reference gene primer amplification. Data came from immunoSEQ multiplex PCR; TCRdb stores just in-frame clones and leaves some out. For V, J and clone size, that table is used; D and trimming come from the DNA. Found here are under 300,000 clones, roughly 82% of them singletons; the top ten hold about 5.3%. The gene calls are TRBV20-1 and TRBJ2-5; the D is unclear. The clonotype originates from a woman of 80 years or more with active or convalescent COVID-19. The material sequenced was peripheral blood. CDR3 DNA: TGCAGTGCTAGTTGGCAGCAAGAGACCCAGTACTTC. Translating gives CSASWQQETQYF.